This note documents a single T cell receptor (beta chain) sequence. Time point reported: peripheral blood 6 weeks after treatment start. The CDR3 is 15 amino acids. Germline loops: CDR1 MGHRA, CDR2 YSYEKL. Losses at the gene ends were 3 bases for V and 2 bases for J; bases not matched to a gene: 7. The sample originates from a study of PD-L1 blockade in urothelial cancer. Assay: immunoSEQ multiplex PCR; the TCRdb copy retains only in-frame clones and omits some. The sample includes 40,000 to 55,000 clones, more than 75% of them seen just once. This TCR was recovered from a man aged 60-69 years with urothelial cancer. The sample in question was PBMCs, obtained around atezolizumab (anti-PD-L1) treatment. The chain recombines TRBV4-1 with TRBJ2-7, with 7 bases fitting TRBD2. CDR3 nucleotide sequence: TGCGCCAGCAGCCACACTAGCGATGGGGCCTACGAGCAGTACTTC. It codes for CASSHTSDGAYEQYF.